This T cell receptor beta chain appears in the sequencing data of a study of T cell repertoires in ileal Crohn's disease. The study, taken as a whole, reports: Endoscopic recurrence occurred in every patient whose clonality exceeded 26.8%. Clonal expansions were more frequent in active smokers than non-smokers at surgery. Sorted CD8 T cells held more high-frequency clones than CD4.

The J segment lost 2 bases and the V segment lost 3 bases, leaving 5 bases of the junction unmatched. CDR1 and CDR2 from the germline V gene are LNHDA and SQIVND (reference sequence). This CDR3 is built from 15 residues. Only a few counts were recorded for this clone. The antigen remains unidentified. TCRB immunosequencing input was five hundred nanograms of biopsy DNA per sample. Here immunoSEQ multiplex PCR was the method, and the copy in TCRdb shows in-frame clones only, minus some. The data hold around 4,200 clones, with around 75% observed a single time. This chain uses TRBV19 with TRBJ2-3; 7 bases are a match to TRBD1. The receptor comes from an adult with Crohn's disease. What was sequenced was ileal tissue. This CDR3 is CASSIYRGSTDTQYF. The CDR3 DNA sequence: TGTGCCAGTAGTATCTACAGGGGATCCACAGATACGCAGTATTTT.